Sequencing of this T cell receptor beta chain was carried out in a study of cytomegalovirus exposure and HLA in healthy donors. The CDR3 sequence is 13 residues long. The ends lost 6 bases at V and 10 bases at J; junction bases unmatched: 8. Germline CDR1 reads MNHNY; CDR2 reads SVGAGI (reference sequence). The PCR was carried out with 60 Vbeta primers and 13 Jbeta primers. Libraries were prepared by immunoSEQ multiplex PCR; TCRdb keeps only in-frame clonotypes and omits some of them. The sample comprises approximately 100,000 clones, approximately 74% of which are singletons, and 1.5% to 2% rests with the top ten. Study findings and constraints: V- and J-gene trimming in TCR beta was tied to a missense DCLRE1C variant by an analysis performed later. Several top significant clusters appeared, in a later analysis, to be linked to common viral pathogens.

Remarks on this clone: As yet, its antigen is unknown.

This chain connects TRBV6-6 to TRBJ2-1, with 8 bases aligning to TRBD1. The TCR comes from a woman aged 40 to 55 in good health and CMV-seronegative. The material sequenced was PBMCs. The CDR3 loop is CASSRQGALEQFF. CDR3 in DNA: TGTGCCAGCAGCCGCCAGGGGGCCCTAGAGCAGTTCTTC.